This T cell receptor (beta chain) is from a study of cytomegalovirus exposure and HLA in healthy donors. PCR amplification relied on 60 Vbeta primers (plus 13 Jbeta primers). Sequencing used immunoSEQ multiplex PCR; TCRdb keeps in-frame clones, though not all of them. The table includes approximately 150,000 clones, about 80% detected once. Concerning this clone: The antigen remains undetermined.

Study conclusions and caveats: Earlier results showed most TCR beta V segments being productive about 87% or about 30% of the time. Later work showed greater clonal expansion in HLA-associated TCR beta chains than in equally common others. Further analysis was carried out later, and it showed several of the most significant clusters appearing linked to common viral pathogens.

CDR1 MDHEN and CDR2 SYDVKM come from the germline V gene. The CDR3 runs 15 residues. The V segment lost 1 base and the J segment 6 bases; nucleotides outside the gene matches: 6. As for the donors, each was a healthy bone marrow donor. The clonotype was recovered from a man younger than 40 in good health and CMV-seropositive. The V gene is TRBV28, the J gene TRBJ1-2, with 9 nucleotides matching TRBD1. The sample taken for sequencing was PBMCs. CDR3 protein: CASSLSRTGDNGYTF. CDR3 nucleotides: TGTGCCAGCAGTTTATCCCGGACAGGGGATAATGGCTACACCTTC.